This T cell receptor (beta chain) was found in a study of T cell responses to AZD1222 COVID-19 vaccine. This clone was seen only once. No antigen is known for it. Only in-frame clones appear in the TCRdb table, and some are missing; sequencing was by immunoSEQ multiplex PCR. The sample includes roughly 140,000 clones, approximately 89% of them seen just once. Study-wide points: Unmutated variant regions are reportedly the target of nearly half of TCRs that are spike-specific.

Specimen: peripheral blood, collected on day 0 of AZD1222 vaccination. This receptor was obtained from an adult in good health.

The CDR3 spells CATGRVNSYNEQFF. The CDR3 coding sequence is TGTGCCACGGGACGAGTAAATTCCTACAATGAGCAGTTCTTC. The rearrangement links TRBV6-5 to TRBJ2-1; the D call may be TRBD1 or TRBD2 (5 bases each). Trimming shortened V by 10 bases and J by 1 base, and 14 bases separated the two germline ends. This CDR3 has 14 residues. CDR1 is MNHEY and CDR2 is SVGAGI in the germline V gene.